The 24 T cell receptor beta chains below come from one sample, sequenced in a study of blood T cell repertoires in COVID-19. Measured with immunoSEQ multiplex PCR; TCRdb has only the in-frame clones, and not every one. The table lists about 190,000 clones, less than 90% of them singletons. The sample comprised peripheral blood. The source is a man aged 25-40 years with acute or convalescent COVID-19.

In this sample, this clone turned up a few times. The sample has other DNA sequences that encode this CDR3 too. The genes are TRBV11-2 and TRBJ2-5, with D unresolved. V was trimmed by 2 bases and J by 4 bases, leaving 2 bases between them. This CDR3 contains 11 residues. Germline assignment: CDR1 SGHAT and CDR2 FQNNGV. For the CDR3, the DNA is TGTGCCAGCAGCTTACGAGAGACCCAGTACTTC. This encodes CASSLRETQYF.

The V and J genes are TRBV28 and TRBJ1-2; TRBD1 might be the D (6 bases). There are 13 residues in the CDR3. Germline V gives CDR1 MDHEN, CDR2 SYDVKM. V lost 5 bases, J lost 9 bases, and 16 bases lay in between. The CDR3 sequence is CASSPNRASRYTF. CDR3 nucleotides: TGTGCCAGCAGTCCAAACAGGGCCTCTCGCTACACCTTC.

The J gene is TRBJ2-4, the V gene TRBV30, with D possibly TRBD2 on 5 matching bases. With 3 bases removed from V and 8 bases from J, the gap between germline ends came to 17 bases. CDR1 and CDR2 from the germline V gene are GTSNPN and SVGIG (reference sequence). The CDR3 loop spans 14 amino acids. This chain's CDR3 is CAWSPTGIGDIQYF. The DNA for the CDR3 is TGTGCCTGGAGCCCTACCGGGATCGGAGACATTCAGTACTTC.

CDR3 DNA: TGTGCCAGCAGCTTGGGGAACGGGGTTGCGGAAAAACTGTTTTTT. This sequence encodes CASSLGNGVAEKLFF. The chain couples TRBV7-9 to TRBJ1-4; no definite D call. The length of the CDR3 is 15 residues. Trimming stripped 3 bases from V and 8 bases from J, with 16 bases between. Germline loops: CDR1 SEHNR, CDR2 FQNEAQ (reference sequence).

The chain links TRBV10-3 to TRBJ1-2; the match to TRBD1 covers 9 bases. This CDR3 comprises 14 residues. With V trimmed by 4 bases and J by 4 bases, 4 bases remained unmatched. Germline V gene sequence: CDR1 ENHRY, CDR2 SYGVKD. CDR3 sequence (DNA): TGTGCCATCAGTGGGACAGGGGTGGGCTATGGCTACACCTTC. Its protein product is CAISGTGVGYGYTF.

The V gene is TRBV19, the J gene TRBJ1-1; D perhaps matches TRBD1 (5 bases). The V and J ends lost 6 bases and 4 bases respectively, with 12 bases between them. Germline assignment: CDR1 LNHDA and CDR2 SQIVND (reference sequence). This CDR3 has 13 amino acids. CDR3 amino acids: CASRGLRGTEAFF. Written as DNA, the CDR3 is TGTGCCAGTAGGGGATTAAGGGGCACTGAAGCTTTCTTT. Variable domain in full (rest from reference TRBV19 and TRBJ1-1): DGGITQSPKYLFRKEGQNVTLSCEQNLNHDAMYWYRQDPGQGLRLIYYSQIVNDFQKGDIAEGYSVSREKKESFPLTVTSAQKNPTAFYLCASRGLRGTEAFFGQGTRLTVV.

The chain couples TRBV6-6 to TRBJ2-7; TRBD1 agrees at 9 bases. The junction had 6 bases not matched to a gene; V was cut back by 6 bases and J by 0 bases. This CDR3 contains 15 residues. The germline gives CDR1 MNHNY, CDR2 SVGAGI (reference sequence). As DNA, the CDR3 is TGTGCCAGCAGAGGGGACAGGGCCTTCTCCTACGAGCAGTACTTC. Encoded protein: CASRGDRAFSYEQYF.

V usage is TRBV30 and J usage is TRBJ1-1; D may be TRBD1 (6 bases). Germline V gene sequence: CDR1 GTSNPN, CDR2 SVGIG (reference sequence). The CDR3 is 13 amino acids. Trimming took 3 bases from V and 1 from J, leaving 9 bases between them. In nucleotides, the CDR3 is TGTGCCTGGAGGGAAGGGGGGAACACTGAAGCTTTCTTT. Its protein product is CAWREGGNTEAFF.

The chain combines TRBV28 with TRBJ1-6; 7 positions agree with TRBD1. Germline CDR1 and CDR2: MDHEN and SYDVKM. After removal of 5 bases from V and 0 bases from J, the junction contained 10 bases not matched to a gene. The CDR3 contains 18 residues. CDR3 DNA: TGTGCCAGCAGTATCGAATCCAGGGGGAGCTCCTATAATTCACCCCTCCACTTT. Translated: CASSIESRGSSYNSPLHF.

This chain connects TRBV9 to TRBJ1-2; no clear D. Trimming cost V 0 bases and J 8 bases, with 14 bases left between them. The germline CDR1 and CDR2 sequences are SGDLS and YYNGEE. The CDR3 has 14 residues. CDR3: CASSVGLLTGGYTF. The CDR3 coding sequence is TGTGCCAGCAGCGTAGGGCTTCTTACGGGAGGCTACACCTTC.

The chain joins TRBV18 to TRBJ1-1; D possibly corresponds to TRBD1 (6 bases). V was cut by 0 bases and J by 1 base, with 12 bases left in between. CDR1 is KGHSH, CDR2 LQKENI, per germline. The CDR3 has 16 amino acids. CDR3: CASSPPGQIRNTEAFF. The DNA for the CDR3 is TGTGCCAGCTCACCACCCGGACAGATAAGGAACACTGAAGCTTTCTTT.

The J gene is TRBJ1-5, the V gene TRBV18; D ambiguous. V shed 6 bases and J shed 2 bases, with 5 bases lying between them. Germline V gene data show CDR1 as KGHSH and CDR2 as LQKENI. CDR3 length equals 12 residues. The CDR3 loop reads CASSPGNQPQHF. Written as DNA, the CDR3 is TGTGCCAGCTCCCCGGGCAATCAGCCCCAGCATTTT.

J is TRBJ1-1 and V is TRBV4-1; unclear D gene. V gave up 2 bases and J gave up 2 bases, with 12 bases separating them. The germline gives CDR1 MGHRA, CDR2 YSYEKL. The CDR3 contains 15 residues. DNA for the CDR3: TGCGCCAGCAGCCAACTTGGAGGGAGCAACACTGAAGCTTTCTTT. This gives the protein CASSQLGGSNTEAFF.

CDR3 bases: TGTGCCAGCAGCAGGCGGGGATCTGGGGCCAACACAGATACGCAGTATTTT. It specifies CASSRRGSGANTDTQYF. The chain has TRBV11-2 and TRBJ2-3, with D perhaps TRBD2 (6 bases). CDR1 and CDR2 from the germline V gene are SGHAT and FQNNGV. CDR3 size: 17 residues. V lost 5 bases, J lost 2 bases, and 20 bases lay in between.

The CDR3 nucleotides are TGTGCCAGCAGCTTTAGTGTCAGGGGGTCCGAGCAGTACTTC. It specifies CASSFSVRGSEQYF. The rearrangement joins TRBV5-4 to TRBJ2-7, with TRBD1 matching 7 bases. The CDR3 sequence is 14 residues long. The V gene end was trimmed by 2 bases and the J gene end by 6 bases; junction bases not matched to a gene: 8. CDR1 is SGHNT, CDR2 YYREEE, per germline (reference sequence).

This clone was counted once. The genes are TRBV2 and TRBJ2-7; D is unclear. This CDR3 has 13 residues. V shed 8 bases and J shed 3 bases, with 14 bases lying between them. Germline assignment: CDR1 SNHLY and CDR2 FYNNEI. In DNA, the CDR3 is TGTGCCAGCTTACCGTTGTCGGGCTACGAGCAGTACTTC. Translation: CASLPLSGYEQYF.

The chain is built from TRBV6-5 and TRBJ1-3, with TRBD1 matching 8 bases. Trimming at V came to 4 bases and at J to 8 bases, leaving 10 bases not matched to a gene. Germline loops: CDR1 MNHEY, CDR2 SVGAGI. The CDR3 length is 15 residues. The CDR3 loop reads CASSSHQGARDTIYF. The DNA for the CDR3 is TGTGCCAGCAGTTCACATCAGGGGGCCAGAGACACCATATATTTT.

The chain employs TRBV11-3 and TRBJ1-1, with D unclear. This CDR3 spans 15 amino acids. The ends were cut back, 0 bases at V and 1 base at J, with 9 bases in the middle. The germline V gene encodes CDR1 SGHNT and CDR2 YENEEA. The CDR3 region is CASSLDREGNTEAFF. In nucleotides, the CDR3 is TGTGCCAGCAGCTTAGATCGGGAGGGGAACACTGAAGCTTTCTTT. The full variable domain, rest sourced from reference TRBV11-3 and TRBJ1-1, is EAGVVQSPRYKIIEKKQPVAFWCNPISGHNTLYWYLQNLGQGPELLIRYENEEAVDDSQLPKDRFSAERLKGVDSTLKIQPAELGDSAVYLCASSLDREGNTEAFFGQGTRLTVV.

This clone was seen once. The J gene is TRBJ2-1, the V gene TRBV18, with 7 nucleotides matching TRBD1. J lost 8 bases, V lost 4 bases, and 2 bases had no gene match. There are 12 residues in the CDR3. CDR1 is KGHSH, CDR2 LQKENI, per germline. This CDR3 is CASSLTGDEQFF. DNA of the CDR3: TGTGCCAGCTCACTCACAGGGGATGAGCAGTTCTTC.

The V gene is TRBV7-3, the J gene TRBJ1-1; 7 bases are shared with TRBD1. CDR3 length equals 13 residues. With 3 bases clipped from V and 7 bases from J, the junction kept 5 bases outside the gene matches. The germline gives CDR1 SGHTA, CDR2 FQGTGA. CDR3 sequence: CASSFIRQGEAFF. DNA for the CDR3: TGTGCCAGCAGCTTTATCCGACAGGGTGAAGCTTTCTTT. The full variable domain, with the rest looked up from reference TRBV7-3 and TRBJ1-1, is GAGVSQTPSNKVTEKGKYVELRCDPISGHTALYWYRQSLGQGPEFLIYFQGTGAADDSGLPNDRFFAVRPEGSVSTLKIQRTERGDSAVYLCASSFIRQGEAFFGQGTRLTVV.

The chain has TRBV6-4 and TRBJ1-2; a weak D match, TRBD1 (6 bases). Germline assignment: CDR1 MRHNA and CDR2 SNTAGT. This CDR3 contains 13 residues. Trimming removed 6 bases from V and 9 bases from J, with 17 bases in between. The CDR3 nucleotides read TGTGCCAGCAGACCTGGACAGTTTTATAGCTACACCTTC. Its translation: CASRPGQFYSYTF.

The CDR3 DNA reads as TGTGCCAGCAGCTTCGGGAGCACAGATACGCAGTATTTT. Protein product: CASSFGSTDTQYF. V is TRBV7-9 and J is TRBJ2-3; no clear D. V was shortened by 3 bases and J by 0 bases, with 4 bases between the two germline ends. The germline V gene encodes CDR1 SEHNR and CDR2 FQNEAQ (reference sequence). The CDR3 covers 13 residues.

The chain combines TRBV19 with TRBJ1-2; D remains ambiguous. Germline V gene data show CDR1 as LNHDA and CDR2 as SQIVND (reference sequence). V shed 4 bases and J shed 0 bases, with 9 bases lying between them. The CDR3 runs 14 residues. CDR3 in amino acids: CASSTLRANYGYTF. CDR3 coding DNA: TGTGCCAGTAGTACGCTGCGGGCTAACTATGGCTACACCTTC.

This chain joins TRBV5-5 and TRBJ2-3; TRBD2 might be the D (5 bases). This CDR3 spans 13 amino acids. The germline V and J ends were trimmed by 5 bases and 4 bases, with 11 bases remaining between them. Germline loops: CDR1 SGHKS, CDR2 YYEKEE (reference sequence). CDR3 DNA: TGTGCCAGCAGTCCAACTAGACCAGATACGCAGTATTTT. This encodes CASSPTRPDTQYF.